This T cell receptor (beta chain) came from a study of Ad26.COV2.S vaccination and SARS-CoV-2 variants. Comments on this clone: As yet, its antigen is unknown.

The CDR3 is made up of 16 amino acids. CDR1 is SGHVS, CDR2 FQNEAQ, per germline. V lost 0 bases and J lost 0, with 10 bases in between. General observations from the study: Vaccinees displayed broader spike-specific TCR repertoires than placebo recipients.

Treatment reported: some 20 received Ad26.COV2.S at low or high dose, single or two shots; five or six received placebo; per-sample allocation not given. Sampling occurred on day 63 after the first vaccine or placebo injection. Adults aged 18-55 years in Boston included the donor. Generated by immunoSEQ multiplex PCR, the TCRdb table keeps only in-frame clones and is missing some. This table has roughly 680,000 clones, about 90% appearing once. Sequencing was performed on peripheral blood, taken in a trial of Ad26.COV2.S vaccine versus placebo. The sequence derives from a person between 18 and 65 years old who received the Ad26.COV2.S COVID-19 vaccine or a placebo. This rearrangement joins TRBV7-8 to TRBJ2-3, with TRBD2 as a possible D gene (6 bases). CDR3 nucleotides: TGTGCCAGCAGCTTAGCTGGGCGGGGTAGCACAGATACGCAGTATTTT. Protein product: CASSLAGRGSTDTQYF.